The 29 T cell receptor beta chains presented below share a single source sample, sequenced in a study of human thymus T cells. Thymus was obtained from resections taken during corrective heart surgery. TCRdb keeps only in-frame clones here, not all; method: immunoSEQ multiplex PCR. Altogether some 78,000 clones are present, roughly 96% being singletons, with the ten largest covering approximately 0.03%. The specimen was thymus tissue. These receptors were taken from a boy in the first two years of life with a congenital heart defect but otherwise immunologically healthy.

The V gene is TRBV12-5, the J gene TRBJ1-2; D is undetermined. Germline V lookup: CDR1 LGHNT, CDR2 FRNRAP. The CDR3 runs to 13 residues. The V and J ends lost 2 bases and 4 bases respectively, with 8 bases between them. DNA for the CDR3: TGTGCTAGTGGTTTGTCGGGGATCTATGGCTACACCTTC. Protein: CASGLSGIYGYTF.

This chain connects TRBV4-3 to TRBJ2-2; TRBD1 or TRBD2 may be the D gene (6 bases each). This CDR3 has 17 residues. Per the germline V gene, CDR1 is LGHNA and CDR2 is YSLEER. The V gene lost 4 bases and the J gene lost 4 bases, with 19 bases spanning the gap. As DNA, the CDR3 is TGCGCCAGCAGCCGGCTACAGGGAGGCTGGGGCACCGGGGAGCTGTTTTTT. Translated, it gives CASSRLQGGWGTGELFF.

The rearrangement links TRBV5-1 to TRBJ2-5; 7 nucleotides match TRBD1. Per the germline V gene, CDR1 is SGHRS and CDR2 is YFSETQ. The CDR3 loop spans 14 amino acids. V gave up 5 bases and J gave up 1 base; unmatched junction bases: 5. The CDR3 region is CASRSRQGQETQYF. CDR3 nucleotide sequence: TGCGCCAGCAGGAGCCGACAGGGCCAAGAGACCCAGTACTTC.

The rearrangement uses TRBV4-1 and TRBJ2-5; TRBD2 matches at 11 bases. The germline CDR1 and CDR2 sequences are MGHRA and YSYEKL. Trimming took 3 bases from V and 1 from J; bases not matched to a gene: 16. The CDR3 is 20 residues long. The CDR3 protein is CASSHRDGSGTSGSQETQYF. Here the CDR3 DNA reads TGCGCCAGCAGCCATCGCGACGGGTCCGGGACTAGCGGTTCCCAAGAGACCCAGTACTTC.

The chain combines TRBV7-8 with TRBJ2-3; 7 nucleotides line up with TRBD1. The CDR3 runs to 14 residues. Trimming took 5 bases from V and 3 from J; bases not matched to a gene: 5. In germline, CDR1 is SGHVS, CDR2 FQNEAQ. The CDR3 loop is CASSPRQGTDTQYF. For the CDR3, the DNA is TGTGCCAGCAGCCCCCGACAGGGAACAGATACGCAGTATTTT. The full variable domain, with the rest looked up from reference TRBV7-8 and TRBJ2-3, is GAGVSQSPRYKVAKRGQDVALRCDPISGHVSLFWYQQALGQGPEFLTYFQNEAQLDKSGLPSDRFFAERPEGSVSTLKIQRTQQEDSAVYLCASSPRQGTDTQYFGPGTRLTVL.

This clone appeared once. The chain is built from TRBV14 and TRBJ1-1; D unclear. V shed 2 bases and J shed 3 bases, with 7 bases lying between them. This CDR3 is built from 13 residues. The germline V gene encodes CDR1 SGHDN and CDR2 FVKESK. The CDR3 loop is CASSQSGDTEAFF. In DNA form, the CDR3 reads TGTGCCAGCAGCCAAAGCGGGGACACTGAAGCTTTCTTT.

The chain recombines TRBV5-1 with TRBJ2-7; D is tentatively TRBD1 or TRBD2 (5 bases each). Germline V gives CDR1 SGHRS, CDR2 YFSETQ. The ends were cut back, 7 bases at V and 0 bases at J, with 20 bases in the middle. This CDR3 spans 16 amino acids. DNA for the CDR3: TGCGCCAGCCCTTTTTGGGACGCAAAGGACTCCTACGAGCAGTACTTC. It translates to CASPFWDAKDSYEQYF.

This CDR3 reads CASSHLLAGGTDETQYF. In nucleotides, the CDR3 is TGTGCCAGCAGTCACCTGCTAGCGGGAGGGACGGATGAGACCCAGTACTTC. The gene calls are TRBV2 and TRBJ2-5, with 12 bases fitting TRBD2. With 5 bases clipped from V and 5 bases from J, the junction kept 12 bases outside the gene matches. Germline CDR1 SNHLY, CDR2 FYNNEI. CDR3 length equals 17 residues. Full variable domain (outside the CDR3, taken from reference TRBV2 and TRBJ2-5): EPEVTQTPSHQVTQMGQEVILRCVPISNHLYFYWYRQILGQKVEFLVSFYNNEISEKSEIFDDQFSVERPDGSNFTLKIRSTKLEDSAMYFCASSHLLAGGTDETQYFGPGTRLLVL.

The rearrangement joins TRBV11-2 to TRBJ2-7; D is perhaps TRBD2 (6 bases). Trimming pared 5 bases from V and 7 bases from J, leaving 21 bases between. The CDR3 loop spans 15 amino acids. Germline lookup yields CDR1 SGHAT and CDR2 FQNNGV. The DNA of the CDR3 is TGTGCCAGCAGCGGAGGGACCCACCAACCGAGGGAGCAGTACTTC. Translation: CASSGGTHQPREQYF. The full variable domain, completed using reference TRBV11-2 and TRBJ2-7, is EAGVAQSPRYKIIEKRQSVAFWCNPISGHATLYWYQQILGQGPKLLIQFQNNGVVDDSQLPKDRFSAERLKGVDSTLKIQPAKLEDSAVYLCASSGGTHQPREQYFGPGTRLTVT.

V and J are TRBV5-1 and TRBJ2-7; TRBD2 agrees at 13 bases. Germline CDR1 is SGHRS and CDR2 is YFSETQ. J was trimmed by 1 base and V by 3 bases; bases with no gene match: 10. The length of the CDR3 is 18 residues. CDR3 amino acids: CASSSSGTSGIGSYEQYF. The CDR3 DNA sequence: TGCGCCAGCAGCTCCTCCGGGACTAGCGGGATCGGATCCTACGAGCAGTACTTC.

This chain links TRBV5-4 with TRBJ2-3, with 7 positions matching TRBD1. This CDR3 has 15 residues. The germline V gene encodes CDR1 SGHNT and CDR2 YYREEE (reference sequence). J gave up 3 bases and V 4 bases, and 8 bases lay outside the gene matches. The CDR3 DNA is TGTGCCAGCAGCCCCGACAGGGATCGGACAGATACGCAGTATTTT. Amino acids: CASSPDRDRTDTQYF.

V is TRBV6-5 and J is TRBJ1-1; D gene unclear. Germline CDR1 and CDR2: MNHEY and SVGAGI. Trimming cost V 4 bases and J 0 bases, with 9 bases left between them. The CDR3 loop spans 14 amino acids. CDR3 amino acids: CASSSFSVNTEAFF. The CDR3 DNA reads TGTGCCAGCAGTTCGTTCAGCGTGAACACTGAAGCTTTCTTT.

The V and J genes are TRBV19 and TRBJ2-1; 9 nucleotides match TRBD2. This CDR3 has 22 residues. Looked up from germline, CDR1 is LNHDA and CDR2 is SQIVND (reference sequence). Trimming removed 11 bases from V and 4 bases from J; junction bases left unmatched: 33. The chain's CDR3 is CAPPSRGSGGKRPRDFYNEQFF. CDR3 coding DNA: TGTGCCCCCCCATCCCGAGGTAGCGGGGGCAAGCGGCCCCGAGATTTTTACAATGAGCAGTTCTTC.

V and J are TRBV11-2 and TRBJ2-1; tentatively, D is TRBD1 (6 bases). The CDR3 totals 17 residues. From germline, CDR1 is SGHAT and CDR2 FQNNGV. The V end lost 4 bases, the J end lost 0 bases, and 16 bases lay between the germline ends. CDR3 region: CASSSFQGKSSYNEQFF. CDR3 sequence (DNA): TGTGCCAGCAGCTCCTTTCAGGGGAAGAGCTCCTACAATGAGCAGTTCTTC.

The chain joins TRBV9 to TRBJ2-1; TRBD2 is a possible D gene (5 bases). CDR1 and CDR2 from the germline V gene are SGDLS and YYNGEE. The CDR3 runs to 15 residues. The V and J ends lost 0 bases and 2 bases respectively, with 9 bases between them. CDR3 sequence (DNA): TGTGCCAGCAGCGTAGCTAGCATGGCCTACAATGAGCAGTTCTTC. Protein product: CASSVASMAYNEQFF.

This chain links TRBV19 with TRBJ1-5; tentative D call: TRBD1 (5 bases). This CDR3 comprises 14 residues. Germline V gene data show CDR1 as LNHDA and CDR2 as SQIVND (reference sequence). V was shortened by 3 bases and J by 1 base, with 7 bases between the two germline ends. CDR3 coding DNA: TGTGCCAGTAGTATTCGACAGAGCAATCAGCCCCAGCATTTT. This gives the protein CASSIRQSNQPQHF.

V gene TRBV27 combines with J gene TRBJ1-2, with TRBD1 identical over 9 bases. The CDR3 sequence is 16 residues long. Germline CDR1 MNHEY, CDR2 SMNVEV (reference sequence). Losses at the gene ends were 6 bases for V and 1 base for J; bases not matched to a gene: 9. The CDR3 here is CASSSGTGTINYGYTF. CDR3 DNA: TGTGCCAGCAGCTCCGGGACAGGGACAATTAACTATGGCTACACCTTC.

This clone was seen a single time. This chain links TRBV9 with TRBJ2-2, with 9 bases identical to TRBD1. The CDR3 runs 17 residues. Germline-derived CDR1 and CDR2 are SGDLS and YYNGEE. The J segment lost 5 bases and the V segment lost 4 bases, leaving 12 bases of the junction unmatched. CDR3 sequence reads: CASSQPLQGARTGELFF. CDR3 in DNA: TGTGCCAGCAGCCAACCCCTACAGGGGGCGAGAACCGGGGAGCTGTTTTTT.

A note on this clone: At the DNA level, this CDR3 is encoded by other sequences in the same sample as well. This chain joins TRBV27 and TRBJ2-6; D is uncertain. With 3 bases removed from V and 0 bases from J, the gap between germline ends came to 0 bases. There are 13 residues in the CDR3. Germline assignment: CDR1 MNHEY and CDR2 SMNVEV (reference sequence). The CDR3 DNA sequence: TGTGCCAGCAGTTTCTCTGGGGCCAACGTCCTGACTTTC. This translates into CASSFSGANVLTF.

The chain recombines TRBV6-4 with TRBJ2-1, with D possibly being TRBD2 (6 bases). CDR3 length: 16 amino acids. CDR1 is MRHNA, CDR2 SNTAGT, per germline. V lost 0 bases and J lost 6, with 15 bases in between. CDR3 bases: TGTGCCAGCAGTGACTCAGGCAGGGTGGGACTCAATGAGCAGTTCTTC. Its protein is CASSDSGRVGLNEQFF.

The genes are TRBV4-2 and TRBJ1-5; no firm D call. Trimming cost V 4 bases and J 7 bases, with 11 bases left between them. Germline V gives CDR1 LGHNA, CDR2 YNFKEQ. The CDR3 has 13 residues. The CDR3 DNA reads TGTGCCAGCAGCCGCAAGAAGGGACAGCCCCAGCATTTT. Protein sequence: CASSRKKGQPQHF.

The gene calls are TRBV5-1 and TRBJ1-1; 9 bases agree with TRBD1. The J segment lost 6 bases and the V segment lost 0 bases, leaving 3 bases of the junction unmatched. This CDR3 has 14 residues. Germline V gives CDR1 SGHRS, CDR2 YFSETQ. CDR3: CASSLDRQGAEAFF. In DNA, the CDR3 is TGCGCCAGCAGCTTGGACCGACAGGGGGCTGAAGCTTTCTTT. The full variable domain, its missing parts supplied by reference TRBV5-1 and TRBJ1-1, is KAGVTQTPRYLIKTRGQQVTLSCSPISGHRSVSWYQQTPGQGLQFLFEYFSETQRNKGNFPGRFSGRQFSNSRSEMNVSTLELGDSALYLCASSLDRQGAEAFFGQGTRLTVV.

V gene TRBV27 combines with J gene TRBJ1-2; no reliable D call. The germline V gene has CDR1 MNHEY and CDR2 SMNVEV (reference sequence). V lost 2 bases and J lost 0, with 10 bases in between. The CDR3 consists of 15 residues. DNA of the CDR3: TGTGCCAGCAGTTTACAGTTTGGGTCTAACTATGGCTACACCTTC. This encodes CASSLQFGSNYGYTF.

This chain uses TRBV6-1 with TRBJ1-1; D remains unclear. Germline CDR1 is MNHNS and CDR2 is SASEGT. The V end lost 5 bases, the J end lost 4 bases, and 14 bases lay between the germline ends. The CDR3 consists of 14 residues. The CDR3 DNA follows: TGTGCCAGCAGTCCGTATGGGTTTTCCACTGAAGCTTTCTTT. It encodes CASSPYGFSTEAFF.

CDR3 nucleotide sequence: TGTGCCAGCACCGAGGGGGCAACGGACTATGGCTACACCTTC. Protein sequence: CASTEGATDYGYTF. V usage is TRBV2 and J usage is TRBJ1-2; 7 bases are shared with TRBD1. The CDR3 contains 14 residues. V was pared by 7 bases and J by 3 bases, with 8 bases of the junction left unmatched. Germline V gives CDR1 SNHLY, CDR2 FYNNEI.

The chain employs TRBV9 and TRBJ1-2; 9 bases agree with TRBD1. Germline-derived CDR1 and CDR2 are SGDLS and YYNGEE. This CDR3 is built from 17 residues. With 2 bases clipped from V and 2 bases from J, the junction kept 10 bases outside the gene matches. The DNA for the CDR3 is TGTGCCAGCAGCGTCCTCGGAACCGGGACAGGGAACTATGGCTACACCTTC. This gives the protein CASSVLGTGTGNYGYTF. Filled out from reference TRBV9 and TRBJ1-2, the complete variable domain reads DSGVTQTPKHLITATGQRVTLRCSPRSGDLSVYWYQQSLDQGLQFLIQYYNGEERAKGNILERFSAQQFPDLHSELNLSSLELGDSALYFCASSVLGTGTGNYGYTFGSGTRLTVV.

This chain uses TRBV7-9 with TRBJ1-4, with 7 positions matching TRBD1. Germline-derived CDR1 and CDR2 are SEHNR and FQNEAQ (reference sequence). The ends lost 4 bases at V and 5 bases at J; junction bases unmatched: 16. This CDR3 has 18 residues. The CDR3 protein is CASSSAKGTGDPNEKLFF. In DNA form, the CDR3 reads TGTGCCAGCAGCTCGGCCAAGGGCACAGGGGATCCAAATGAAAAACTGTTTTTT.

V is TRBV6-9 and J is TRBJ2-1; D is uncertain. CDR1 MNHGY and CDR2 SVAAGI come from the germline V gene. The CDR3 sequence is 13 residues long. V lost 1 base and J 8 bases, leaving 9 bases between the germline ends. The CDR3 spells CASSYCGFDEQFF. In DNA form, the CDR3 reads TGTGCCAGCAGTTATTGCGGTTTCGATGAGCAGTTCTTC.

The CDR3 region has the DNA TGTGCCAGCAGTTACTCGGGTACCGGGGAGCTGTTTTTT. Translation gives CASSYSGTGELFF. The gene calls are TRBV6-6 and TRBJ2-2; D is unresolved. Trimming stripped 0 bases from V and 5 bases from J, with 4 bases between. Germline loops: CDR1 MNHNY, CDR2 SVGAGI (reference sequence). CDR3 length equals 13 residues.